This TCR beta chain was observed in a study of technical replicates of blood from several donors. The data were produced by immunoSEQ multiplex PCR, yet TCRdb's version contains in-frame clones alone and is incomplete. The sample lists approximately 79,000 clones, around 97% occurring once. The CDR3 covers 18 residues. Losses at the gene ends were 8 bases for V and 4 bases for J; bases not matched to a gene: 16. The germline V gene has CDR1 GTSNPN and CDR2 SVGIG (reference sequence). The chain links TRBV30 to TRBJ2-1; the match to TRBD2 covers 14 bases. Sequencing was done on a sample of T cells isolated from PBMCs. This clonotype originated in a human donor in good health. The CDR3 sequence is CAPTQARLAGGPYNEQFF. The CDR3 nucleotides are TGTGCCCCAACCCAAGCCCGACTAGCGGGAGGGCCGTACAATGAGCAGTTCTTC.